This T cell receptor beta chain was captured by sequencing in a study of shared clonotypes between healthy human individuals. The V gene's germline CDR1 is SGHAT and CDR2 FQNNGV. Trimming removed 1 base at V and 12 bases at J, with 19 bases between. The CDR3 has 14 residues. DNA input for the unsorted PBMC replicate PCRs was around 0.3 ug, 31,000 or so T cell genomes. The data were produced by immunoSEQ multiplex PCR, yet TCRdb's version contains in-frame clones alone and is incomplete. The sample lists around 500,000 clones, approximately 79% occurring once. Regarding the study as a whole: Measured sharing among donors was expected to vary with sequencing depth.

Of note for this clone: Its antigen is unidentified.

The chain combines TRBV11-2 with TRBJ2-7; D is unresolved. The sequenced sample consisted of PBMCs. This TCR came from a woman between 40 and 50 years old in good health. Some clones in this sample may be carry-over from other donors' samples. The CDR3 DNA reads TGTGCCAGCAGCTTAGGTCAGTTGTCTTCTGCGACGTACTTC. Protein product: CASSLGQLSSATYF.